One sample yielded the 9 T cell receptor beta chains listed below, sequenced in a study of blood T cells in healthy people across ages. Together with a sample-barcoded 5' primer, a J-beta primer mix was included in a second PCR lasting about 6 to 11 cycles. Via MiXCR, TCRdb re-called the 5' RACE reads, giving one row per CDR3 protein. Found here are about 800,000 distinct CDR3 sequences, around 25% of them singletons; the top ten hold more than 3%. This sample was shared with a second study, whose subject was T cells of mothers and their children.

The sample was blood. The receptors were gathered from a boy aged 5 to 17 in good health.

The chain recombines TRBV14 with TRBJ2-5; tentatively, D is TRBD1 (6 bases). The germline V and J ends were trimmed by 6 bases and 5 bases, with 16 bases remaining between them. The CDR3 has 14 residues. CDR1 is SGHDN and CDR2 is FVKESK in the germline V gene. The CDR3 sequence: CASSLGARSETQYF. The CDR3 nucleotides are TGTGCCAGCAGTCTGGGGGCTAGATCGGAGACCCAGTACTTC.

This clonotype has just a few counts. The chain is built from TRBV7-3 and TRBJ2-7; D is unresolved. The J call may not be correct, given that the DNA end is closer to TRBJ2-5. The CDR3 covers 13 residues. Germline V gives CDR1 SGHTA, CDR2 FQGTGA. The DNA of the CDR3 is TGTGCCAGCAGCTCCACTTCTGACGGGACCCAGTACTTC. Residues: CASSSTSDGTQYF.

At least ten counts were recorded for this clonotype. This chain joins TRBV7-9 and TRBJ2-1, with TRBD1 as a possible D gene (6 bases). The germline V gene has CDR1 SEHNR and CDR2 FQNEAQ (reference sequence). V was shortened by 5 bases and J by 9 bases, with 8 bases between the two germline ends. There are 11 residues in the CDR3. CDR3 sequence (DNA): TGTGCCAGCAGCCAAGGGGGTGAGCAGTTCTTC. It translates to CASSQGGEQFF.

The chain carries TRBV29-1 and TRBJ2-1; D not certain. The tail of the sequence fits TRBJ2-5 better, so the J call may be wrong. Germline CDR1 SQVTM, CDR2 ANQGSEA. CDR3 length equals 11 residues. CDR3 DNA: TGCAGCGTTGTTTGGGTTGAGACCCAGTACTTC. Translation gives CSVVWVETQYF.

The gene calls are TRBV4-3 and TRBJ2-7, with 7 bases lining up with TRBD1. This CDR3 has 16 residues. With V trimmed by 1 base and J by 4 bases, 10 bases remained unmatched. Germline V gene sequence: CDR1 LGHNA, CDR2 YSLEER. CDR3 protein: CASSQGRTGDTYEQYF. The CDR3 nucleotides read TGCGCCAGCAGCCAAGGTCGAACAGGGGATACGTACGAGCAGTACTTC.

CDR3 protein: CASSQEARTSGRYEQYF. The DNA for the CDR3 is TGTGCCAGCAGCCAAGAGGCAAGGACTAGCGGACGATACGAGCAGTACTTC. The chain recombines TRBV4-2 with TRBJ2-7; 10 nucleotides match TRBD2. CDR1 is LGHNA, CDR2 YNFKEQ, per germline. The CDR3 runs 17 residues. With V trimmed by 0 bases and J by 4 bases, 9 bases remained unmatched.

This sequence joins TRBV6-5 and TRBJ2-5, with D tentatively TRBD1 or TRBD2 (5 bases each). Between the trimmed V and J ends, which lost 0 bases and 0 bases, there was a span of 14 bases. The CDR3 extends over 17 amino acids. Germline V gene data show CDR1 as MNHEY and CDR2 as SVGAGI. CDR3 in DNA: TGTGCCAGCAGTTACTCGGGGGTAGCCGGGTACCAAGAGACCCAGTACTTC. This encodes CASSYSGVAGYQETQYF.

The J gene is TRBJ1-1, the V gene TRBV7-2; D is ambiguous. Germline CDR1 reads SGHTA; CDR2 reads FQGNSA. V lost 0 bases to trimming and J lost 3 bases, with 11 bases between them. The CDR3 has 15 residues. The CDR3 spells CASSLAGGIYTEAFF. CDR3 nucleotides: TGTGCCAGCAGCTTAGCAGGAGGGATATACACTGAAGCTTTCTTT.

This clonotype occurred a few times. This chain uses TRBV14 with TRBJ1-2; D is uncertain. This CDR3 has 15 residues. In germline, CDR1 is SGHDN, CDR2 FVKESK. Trimming cost V 1 base and J 4 bases, with 13 bases left between them. DNA for the CDR3: TGTGCCAGCAGCCAAGCTGACGGTCCCGGCTATGGCTACACCTTC. Translating it yields CASSQADGPGYGYTF.